Listed below are T cell receptor beta chains from one sample, sequenced in a study of blood T cell repertoires in COVID-19. Profiled with immunoSEQ multiplex PCR; TCRdb holds only in-frame clones, not every one. Here the sample spans 95,000 to 150,000 clones, around 84% being singletons. Sequencing was done on a sample of PBMCs or T cells enriched from blood (not recorded which). These receptors all stem from a woman aged 25 to 39 who had recovered from COVID-19. CDR3s include the opening cysteine and the closing phenylalanine or tryptophan. A D gene is named only where the DNA matches it firmly. Some rows mark clone size as missing; the rest say once, few, many or name a class of expanded clone.

j_gene	abundance	len	d_gene	v_gene	CDR3nt	CDR3aa
TRBJ2-3	-	14	-	TRBV3-1/TRBV3-2	TGTGCCAGCAGCCTCTCGGACGAGGGAGATACGCAGTATTTT	CASSLSDEGDTQYF
TRBJ1-1	-	13	TRBD1	TRBV28	TGTGCCAGCAGTCCGCCCAGGGGGACTGAAGCTTTCTTT	CASSPPRGTEAFF
TRBJ2-2	-	16	TRBD2	TRBV9	TGTGCCAGCAGCGCCGGGACTAGCCGGAACACCGGGGAGCTGTTTTTT	CASSAGTSRNTGELFF
TRBJ2-6	-	14	-	TRBV3-1/TRBV3-2	TGTGCCAGCAGTCTCCTAGCTGGGGCCAACGTCCTGACTTTC	CASSLLAGANVLTF
TRBJ1-5	-	18	TRBD1	TRBV30	TGTGCCTGGAGTATCACGGCAGGGGGCGTCGGTAGCAATCAGCCCCAGCATTTT	CAWSITAGGVGSNQPQHF
TRBJ2-1	once	16	TRBD2	TRBV9	TGTGCCAGCAGCGTAAGAAGCGGGACCCCCTACAATGAGCAGTTCTTC	CASSVRSGTPYNEQFF
TRBJ2-2	-	16	TRBD1	TRBV5-1	TGCGCCAGCAGCTTGGGGGACAGGGGATACACCGGGGAGCTGTTTTTT	CASSLGDRGYTGELFF
TRBJ2-5	-	16	TRBD2	TRBV7-9	TGTGCCAGCAGCTTCGGGACTAGAGGGGTTCAAGAGACCCAGTACTTC	CASSFGTRGVQETQYF
TRBJ2-2	-	15	-	TRBV11-3	TGTGCCAGCAGCTTAGATTCCAGGAACACCGGGGAGCTGTTTTTT	CASSLDSRNTGELFF
TRBJ2-5	-	15	TRBD1	TRBV4-2	TGTGCCAGCAGCCCAGGACAGGGGCGTTCAGAGACCCAGTACTTC	CASSPGQGRSETQYF
TRBJ2-5	-	13	TRBD2	TRBV10-2	TGCGCCAGCAGTGGACTAGCGGGAGAGACCCAGTACTTC	CASSGLAGETQYF
TRBJ2-3	-	14	-	TRBV27	TGTGCCAGCAGTTTATCGAGGAGCACAGATACGCAGTATTTT	CASSLSRSTDTQYF
TRBJ2-3	-	15	-	TRBV9	TGTGCCAGCAGCGTATACGGCAGGAGCACAGATACGCAGTATTTT	CASSVYGRSTDTQYF
TRBJ1-1	-	13	-	TRBV18	TGTGCCAGCTCCGCCCGGGGGGTTTCTGAAGCTTTCTTT	CASSARGVSEAFF
TRBJ2-5	-	15	-	TRBV15	TGTGCCACCAGCAGAGATCTCGGCAGGGGAGAGACCCAGTACTTC	CATSRDLGRGETQYF
TRBJ2-1	-	16	-	TRBV18	TGTGCCAGCTCACCAATGCGGGGTTACTCCTACAATGAGCAGTTCTTC	CASSPMRGYSYNEQFF
TRBJ1-2	once	16	TRBD1	TRBV28	TGTGCCAGCAGTTTTTCCAGGGCAGGGGGTGGAGGTTTGACCGACTTC	CASSFSRAGGGGLTDF
TRBJ1-1	-	16	-	TRBV7-9	TGTGCCAGCAGCTTAGGTTTGAACAGGGTGAACACTGAAGCTTTCTTT	CASSLGLNRVNTEAFF
TRBJ2-3	-	14	TRBD2	TRBV6-2/TRBV6-3	TGTGCCAGCAGTGGACTAGCGGGAGCAGATACGCAGTATTTT	CASSGLAGADTQYF
TRBJ2-4	-	14	TRBD1	TRBV19	TGTGCCAGTAGTATCCGGGACAGAGGGAACATTCAGTACTTC	CASSIRDRGNIQYF
TRBJ2-5	few	17	-	TRBV10-3	TGTGCCATCAGTGAGTCTTTAGTAGGGCAGGGTCGTGAGACCCAGTACTTC	CAISESLVGQGRETQYF
TRBJ1-5	-	15	-	TRBV4-1	TGCGCCAGCAGCCAAGCAGGCGCCGGCAATCAGCCCCAGCATTTT	CASSQAGAGNQPQHF
TRBJ2-3	-	20	TRBD2	TRBV4-1	TGCGCCAGCAGCCTTAAAACCGGGACTAGCGGGAGTTTGGGGACAGATACGCAGTATTTT	CASSLKTGTSGSLGTDTQYF
TRBJ2-7	-	12	TRBD2	TRBV18	TGTGCCAGCTCACCGCGGGGGGACGAGCAGTACTTC	CASSPRGDEQYF
TRBJ2-3	-	14	TRBD2	TRBV2	TGTGCCAGCAGTGACCCCGGGAGGACAGATACGCAGTATTTT	CASSDPGRTDTQYF
TRBJ2-7	-	16	TRBD2	TRBV5-4	TGTGCCAGCAGCTCCCGGGAGGCTATTATCTCCTACGAGCAGTACTTC	CASSSREAIISYEQYF
TRBJ1-6	-	12	-	TRBV19	TGTGCCAGTAGTATGGCAGGCGAAGCCCTCCACTTT	CASSMAGEALHF
TRBJ1-6	once	12	-	TRBV24-1	TGTGCCACCAGTGCGGGAAATTCACCCCTCCACTTT	CATSAGNSPLHF
TRBJ2-7	-	14	TRBD1	TRBV15	TGTGCCACCAGCAGAGATACAGGGGGGCTCGAGCAGTACTTC	CATSRDTGGLEQYF